This T cell receptor (beta chain) was sequenced in a study of blood T cell repertoires in COVID-19. In the study overall: Some COVID-19 samples were acute and others convalescent; all came from the United States, Italy and Spain.

Source study methods: Cell counts per sample came from amplifying reference gene primers. Clones were sequenced by immunoSEQ multiplex PCR, and TCRdb holds only the in-frame ones, with some missing. The V and J calls and clone size come from that table; D and trimming were worked out from the DNA. The sample has roughly 410,000 clones, 80% to 90% seen once. CDR3 size: 15 residues. The junction had 12 bases not matched to a gene; V was cut back by 6 bases and J by 9 bases. Germline CDR1 reads SGHDN; CDR2 reads FVKESK. Material for sequencing was peripheral blood. The chain uses TRBV14 and TRBJ2-1; TRBD2 matches at 9 bases. This clonotype was sampled from a woman aged 60-75 years with COVID-19, enrolled during active disease. DNA of the CDR3: TGTGCCAGCAGACGCGAGCTAGCGGGGACTGGTGAGCAGTTCTTC. Protein sequence: CASRRELAGTGEQFF.